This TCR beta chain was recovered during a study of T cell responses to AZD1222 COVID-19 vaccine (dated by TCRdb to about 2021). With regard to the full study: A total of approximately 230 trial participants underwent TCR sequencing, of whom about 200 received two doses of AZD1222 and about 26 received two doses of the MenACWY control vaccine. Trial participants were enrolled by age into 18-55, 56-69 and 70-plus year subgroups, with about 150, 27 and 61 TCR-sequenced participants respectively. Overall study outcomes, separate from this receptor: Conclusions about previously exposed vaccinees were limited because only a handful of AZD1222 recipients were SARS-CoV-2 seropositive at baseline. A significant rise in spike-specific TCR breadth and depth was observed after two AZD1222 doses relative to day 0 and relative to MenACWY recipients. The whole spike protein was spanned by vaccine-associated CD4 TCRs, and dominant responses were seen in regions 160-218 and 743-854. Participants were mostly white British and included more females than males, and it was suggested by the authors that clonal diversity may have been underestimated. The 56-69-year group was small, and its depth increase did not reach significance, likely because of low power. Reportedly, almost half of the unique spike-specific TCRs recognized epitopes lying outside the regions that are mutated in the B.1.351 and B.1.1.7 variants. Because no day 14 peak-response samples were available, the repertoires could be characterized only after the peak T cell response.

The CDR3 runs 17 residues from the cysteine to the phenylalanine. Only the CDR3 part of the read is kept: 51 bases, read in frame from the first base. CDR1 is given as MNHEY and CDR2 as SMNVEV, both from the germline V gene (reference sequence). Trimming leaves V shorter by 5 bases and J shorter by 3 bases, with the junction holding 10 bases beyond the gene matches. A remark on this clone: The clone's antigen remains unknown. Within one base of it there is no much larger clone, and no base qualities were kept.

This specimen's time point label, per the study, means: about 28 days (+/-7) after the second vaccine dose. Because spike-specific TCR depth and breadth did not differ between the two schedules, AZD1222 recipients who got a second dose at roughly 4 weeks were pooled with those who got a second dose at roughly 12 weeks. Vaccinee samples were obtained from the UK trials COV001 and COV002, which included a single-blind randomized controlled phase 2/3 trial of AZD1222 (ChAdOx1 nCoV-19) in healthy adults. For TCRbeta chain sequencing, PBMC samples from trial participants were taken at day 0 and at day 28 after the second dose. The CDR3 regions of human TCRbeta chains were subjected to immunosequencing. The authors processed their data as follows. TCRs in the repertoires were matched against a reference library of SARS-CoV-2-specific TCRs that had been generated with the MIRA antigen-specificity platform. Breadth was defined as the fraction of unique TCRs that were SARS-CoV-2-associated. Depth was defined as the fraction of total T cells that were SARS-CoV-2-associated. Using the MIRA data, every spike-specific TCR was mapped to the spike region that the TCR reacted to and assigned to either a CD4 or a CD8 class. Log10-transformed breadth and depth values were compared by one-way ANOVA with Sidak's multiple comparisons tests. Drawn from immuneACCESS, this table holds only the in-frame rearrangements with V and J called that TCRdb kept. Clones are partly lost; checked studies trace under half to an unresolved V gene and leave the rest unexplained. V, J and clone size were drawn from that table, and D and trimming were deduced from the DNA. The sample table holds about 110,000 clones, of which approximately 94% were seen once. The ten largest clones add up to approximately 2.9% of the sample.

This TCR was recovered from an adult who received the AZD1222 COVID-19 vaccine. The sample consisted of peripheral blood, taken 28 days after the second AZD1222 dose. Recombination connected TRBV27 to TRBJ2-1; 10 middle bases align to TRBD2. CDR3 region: CASSPRRRLAGYNEQFF. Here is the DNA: TGTGCCAGCAGTCCGCGACGTAGACTAGCGGGCTACAATGAGCAGTTCTTC.